The 10 T cell receptor beta chains below were found in one sample sequenced in a study of T cells in women clearing cervical HPV infection. Sequencing used immunoSEQ multiplex PCR; TCRdb keeps in-frame clones, though not all of them. The table for this sample gives under 35,000 clones. Specimen: blood buffy coat. The source is a woman between 18 and 75 years old with a cervical HPV16 infection that either progressed to CIN3+ or cleared (not recorded which).

For this clone: The observed sequence ends 3 residues before the CDR3 terminus, with the missing tail filled in from the germline J gene. The chain carries TRBV12-3 or TRBV12-4 and TRBJ2-1; TRBD2 might be the D (5 bases). The ends were cut back, 5 bases at V and 1 base at J, with 12 bases in the middle. The CDR3 spans 15 residues. The sequenced part of the CDR3 DNA is TGTGCCAGCAGTCATACTAGAGATTCCTACAATGAG. Its protein product is CASSHTRDSYNE. In full, the CDR3 reads CASSHTRDSYNEQFF.

Of note for this clone: The CDR3 end falls 3 residues outside the read, so it is completed with the germline J gene. V and J are TRBV20-1 and TRBJ2-4; possibly TRBD1 for D (6 bases). This CDR3 contains 15 residues. V lost 1 base and J 0 bases, leaving 10 bases between the germline ends. Germline V gene sequence: CDR1 DFQATT, CDR2 SNEGSKA (reference sequence). The CDR3 loop reads CSARGGQQAKNIQYF. The sequenced part of the CDR3 DNA is TGCAGTGCTAGAGGAGGACAGCAAGCCAAAAACATT.

Here the CDR3 reads CASSEGTGAQPQHF. The DNA read from the CDR3 is TGTGCCAGTAGTGAAGGGACAGGGGCACAGCCC. This sequence joins TRBV19 and TRBJ1-5; 10 nucleotides align to TRBD1. The read gets to within 3 residues of the CDR3 end, and the germline J gene fills in the rest. CDR3 length: 14 amino acids. The V segment lost 5 bases and the J segment 7 bases; nucleotides outside the gene matches: 5. In germline, CDR1 is LNHDA, CDR2 SQIVND (reference sequence).

Notes on this clone: The read ends 3 residues shy of where the CDR3 ends; the end is completed using the germline J gene. J is TRBJ1-4 and V is TRBV9, with D possibly TRBD1 on 5 matching bases. Trimming shortened V by 0 bases and J by 6 bases, and 9 bases separated the two germline ends. Germline CDR1 and CDR2: SGDLS and YYNGEE. The CDR3 contains 14 residues. The sequenced CDR3 bases are TGTGCCAGCAGCGTAGGGGGAGGGGATGAAAAA. As protein: CASSVGGGDEK. The CDR3, in full, reads CASSVGGGDEKLFF.

Remarks on this clone: The read finishes 3 residues shy of the CDR3 end, and the germline J gene is used to complete it. The V gene is TRBV18, the J gene TRBJ1-3; 7 nucleotides line up with TRBD1. Germline assignment: CDR1 KGHSH and CDR2 LQKENI. J lost 4 bases, V lost 2 bases, and 5 bases had no gene match. The CDR3 has 15 residues. The sequenced CDR3 bases are TGTGCCAGCTCACCAGAGACAGGGTCGGGAAACACC. It translates to CASSPETGSGNT. The whole CDR3 reads CASSPETGSGNTIYF.

Concerning this clone: The read terminates 3 residues before the CDR3 end, so the remaining end is supplied by the germline J gene. The chain combines TRBV18 with TRBJ2-1; D is uncertain. CDR1 is KGHSH, CDR2 LQKENI, per germline. V was trimmed by 3 bases and J by 8 bases, leaving 14 bases between them. This CDR3 is 14 amino acids long. The part of the CDR3 DNA that was read is TGTGCCAGCTCACCCGGGTCCCTAGGCGATGAG. This sequence encodes CASSPGSLGDE. In full, the CDR3 is CASSPGSLGDEQFF.

A word on this clone: Read coverage stops 3 residues before the CDR3 terminus; the germline J gene supplies the remainder. This chain connects TRBV5-5 to TRBJ2-7, with 7 bases matching TRBD1. Germline trimming cut 4 bases from V and 1 base from J; bases unmatched to any gene: 8. Germline loops: CDR1 SGHKS, CDR2 YYEKEE (reference sequence). This CDR3 region has 15 residues. CDR3 sequence: CASSVRQGPSYEQYF. The CDR3 bases that were read are TGTGCCAGCAGCGTTCGACAGGGACCTTCCTACGAG.

Concerning this clone itself: Read coverage stops 3 residues before the CDR3 terminus; the germline J gene supplies the remainder. The chain employs TRBV20-1 and TRBJ1-1, with 7 bases fitting TRBD1. Per the germline V gene, CDR1 is DFQATT and CDR2 is SNEGSKA (reference sequence). The CDR3 spans 13 residues. The V gene end was trimmed by 5 bases and the J gene end by 1 base; junction bases not matched to a gene: 4. The DNA read from the CDR3 is TGCAGTGCTGTGGACAGGCAGAACACTGAA. It yields the protein CSAVDRQNTE. In full, the CDR3 is CSAVDRQNTEAFF.

CDR3 DNA, as far as it was read: TGTGCCAGCGTGGCGGATCCGAACACCGGGGAG. Residues: CASVADPNTGE. From start to end, the CDR3 is CASVADPNTGELFF. V and J are TRBV7-2 and TRBJ2-2, with D unclear. The observed sequence ends 3 residues before the CDR3 terminus, with the missing tail filled in from the germline J gene. With 8 bases removed from V and 0 bases from J, the gap between germline ends came to 10 bases. CDR1 and CDR2 from the germline V gene are SGHTA and FQGNSA. The CDR3 runs 14 residues.

A word on this clone: The read finishes 3 residues shy of the CDR3 end, and the germline J gene is used to complete it. The chain links TRBV18 to TRBJ1-1; perhaps TRBD1 as D (6 bases). There are 13 residues in the CDR3. Looked up from germline, CDR1 is KGHSH and CDR2 is LQKENI. V lost 4 bases and J 7 bases, leaving 13 bases between the germline ends. Partial CDR3 DNA: TGTGCCAGCTCACGGGGCAGGGGCGATGAA. Encoded protein: CASSRGRGDE. The whole CDR3 protein is CASSRGRGDEAFF.